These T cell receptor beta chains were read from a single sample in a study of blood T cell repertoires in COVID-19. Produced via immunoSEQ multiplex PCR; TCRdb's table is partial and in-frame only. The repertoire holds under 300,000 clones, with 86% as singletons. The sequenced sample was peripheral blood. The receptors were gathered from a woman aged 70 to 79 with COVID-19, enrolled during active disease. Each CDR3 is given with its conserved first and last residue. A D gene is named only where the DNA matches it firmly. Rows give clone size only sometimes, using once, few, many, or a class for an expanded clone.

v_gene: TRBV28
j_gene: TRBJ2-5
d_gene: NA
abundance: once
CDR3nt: TGTGCCAGCAGTCTAAGGGGAGGTCAAGAGACCCAGTACTTC
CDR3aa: CASSLRGGQETQYF

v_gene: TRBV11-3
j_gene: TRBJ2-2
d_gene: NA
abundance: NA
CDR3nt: TGTGCCAGCAGTAAAGACACCACCGGGGAGCTGTTTTTT
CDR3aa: CASSKDTTGELFF

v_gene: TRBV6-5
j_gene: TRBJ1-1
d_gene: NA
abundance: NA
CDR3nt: TGTGCCAGCAGTTACTCGACTTATTCTGAAGCTTTCTTT
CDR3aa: CASSYSTYSEAFF

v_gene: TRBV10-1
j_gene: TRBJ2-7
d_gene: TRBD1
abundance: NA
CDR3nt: TGCGCCAGCAGTGATAACCTAGAGCCGGGACAGGGTCATTTC
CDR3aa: CASSDNLEPGQGHF

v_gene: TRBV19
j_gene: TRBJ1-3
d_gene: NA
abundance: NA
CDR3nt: TGTGCCAGTACCCGCATTTATCCTGCGGACACCATATATTTT
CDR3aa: CASTRIYPADTIYF

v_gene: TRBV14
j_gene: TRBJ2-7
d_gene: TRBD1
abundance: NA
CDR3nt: TGTGCCAGCAGCGTTCCCGGGACAGGGGCCTACGAGCAGTACTTC
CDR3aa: CASSVPGTGAYEQYF

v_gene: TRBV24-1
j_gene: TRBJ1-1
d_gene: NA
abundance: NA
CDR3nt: TGTGCCACCAGTAAGGGCGGAGGCAACACTGAAGCTTTCTTT
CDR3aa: CATSKGGGNTEAFF

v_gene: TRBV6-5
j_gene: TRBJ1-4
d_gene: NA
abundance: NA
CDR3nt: TGTGCCAGCAGACCGGGAGTTAATGAAAAACTGTTTTTT
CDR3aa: CASRPGVNEKLFF

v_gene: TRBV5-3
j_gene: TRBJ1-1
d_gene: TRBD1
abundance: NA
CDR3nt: TGTGCCAGAAGTCCCATGACAGGGGGCACTGAAGCTTTCTTT
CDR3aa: CARSPMTGGTEAFF

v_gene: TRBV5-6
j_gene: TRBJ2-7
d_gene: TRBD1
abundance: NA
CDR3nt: TGTGCCAGCAGCTTGACCGGGACAGGTCACTACGAGCAGTACTTC
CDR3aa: CASSLTGTGHYEQYF

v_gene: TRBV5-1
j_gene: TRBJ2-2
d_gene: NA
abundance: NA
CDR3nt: TGCGCCAGCAGCTTGGCAGGGCCCGGGGAGCTGTTTTTT
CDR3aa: CASSLAGPGELFF

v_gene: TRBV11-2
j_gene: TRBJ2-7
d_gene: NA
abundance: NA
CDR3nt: TGTGCCAGCAGCTTAGGGGGCATAGGGGCCGAGCAGTACTTC
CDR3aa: CASSLGGIGAEQYF

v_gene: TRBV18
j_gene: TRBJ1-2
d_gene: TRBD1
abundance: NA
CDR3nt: TGTGCCAGCTCACCTGTTACGACAGGGAGAGGCTACACCTTC
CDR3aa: CASSPVTTGRGYTF

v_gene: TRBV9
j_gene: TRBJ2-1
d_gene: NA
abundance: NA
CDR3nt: TGTGCCAGCAGCGTAAGAGGGCCGAGCTCCTACAATGAGCAGTTCTTC
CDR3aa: CASSVRGPSSYNEQFF

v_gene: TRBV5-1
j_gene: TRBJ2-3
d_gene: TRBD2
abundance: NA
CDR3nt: TGCGCCAGCAGCCCCAACTCGGGGACTAGCGGGCGAATCACTAGCACAGATACGCAGTATTTT
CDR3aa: CASSPNSGTSGRITSTDTQYF

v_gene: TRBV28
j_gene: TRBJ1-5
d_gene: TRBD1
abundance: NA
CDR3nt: TGTGCCAGCAGTTTATCAGGACAGGGTTTAGTCCAGCATTTT
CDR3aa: CASSLSGQGLVQHF

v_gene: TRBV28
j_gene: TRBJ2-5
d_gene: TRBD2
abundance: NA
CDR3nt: TGTGCCAGCAGTTTAGCGGGGGGCCTTAAAGAGACCCAGTACTTC
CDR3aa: CASSLAGGLKETQYF

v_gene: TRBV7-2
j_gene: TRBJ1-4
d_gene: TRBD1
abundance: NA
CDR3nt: TGTGCCAGCAGCTTAGTGGGACAGGCGGGGTTGAGGGAAAAACTGTTTTTT
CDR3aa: CASSLVGQAGLREKLFF

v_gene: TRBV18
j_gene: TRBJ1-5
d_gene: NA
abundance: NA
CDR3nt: TGTGCCAGCTCACCAGGGGAGGATCAGCCCCAGCATTTT
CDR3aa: CASSPGEDQPQHF

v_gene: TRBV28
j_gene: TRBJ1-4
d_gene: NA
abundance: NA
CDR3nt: TGTGCCAGCAGTTCGAGACTGGCCGCAACTAATGAAAAACTGTTTTTT
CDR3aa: CASSSRLAATNEKLFF

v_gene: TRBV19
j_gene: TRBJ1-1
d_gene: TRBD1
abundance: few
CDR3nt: TGTGCCAGTAGGGGACAGGGAGGGTACGCTGAAGCTTTCTTT
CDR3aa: CASRGQGGYAEAFF

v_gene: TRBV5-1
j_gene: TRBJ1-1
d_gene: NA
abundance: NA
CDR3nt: TGCGCCAGCAGCTTGCGGTACCCCCTGAACACTGAAGCTTTCTTT
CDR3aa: CASSLRYPLNTEAFF

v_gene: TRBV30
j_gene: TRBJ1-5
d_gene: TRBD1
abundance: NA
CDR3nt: TGTGCCTGGAGCCCCGGGACAGGGATTCAGCCCCAGCATTTT
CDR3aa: CAWSPGTGIQPQHF

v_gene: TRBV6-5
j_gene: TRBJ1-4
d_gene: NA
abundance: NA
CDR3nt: TGTGCCAGCAGTCACAAGTCAGAAAAACTGTTTTTT
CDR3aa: CASSHKSEKLFF

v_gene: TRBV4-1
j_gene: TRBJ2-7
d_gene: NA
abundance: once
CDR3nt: TGCGCCAGCAGCCAACAGACTAGTCACCTATACGAGCAGTACTTC
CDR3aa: CASSQQTSHLYEQYF

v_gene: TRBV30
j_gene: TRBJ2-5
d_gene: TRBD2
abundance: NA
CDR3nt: TGTGCCTGGAATACCGGCGTTTCGGCGGGGGGGCAGGAGACCCAGTACTTC
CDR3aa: CAWNTGVSAGGQETQYF

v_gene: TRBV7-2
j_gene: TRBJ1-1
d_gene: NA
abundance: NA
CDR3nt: TGTGCCAGCCAGGAAAGATACACTGAAGCTTTCTTT
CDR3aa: CASQERYTEAFF

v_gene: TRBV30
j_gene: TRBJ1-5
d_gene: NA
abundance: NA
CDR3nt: TGTGCCTGGAGCGTACAGGTGTCTGGGCCCCAGCATTTT
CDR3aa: CAWSVQVSGPQHF

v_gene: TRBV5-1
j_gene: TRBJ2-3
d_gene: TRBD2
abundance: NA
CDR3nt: TGCGCCAGCAGCTTGGGACTAGCGGGGGGAGATACGCAGTATTTT
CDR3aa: CASSLGLAGGDTQYF

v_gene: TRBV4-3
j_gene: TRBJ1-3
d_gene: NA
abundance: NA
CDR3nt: TGCGCCAGCAGTCAAGATCCAGGTTTCTCTGGAAACACCATATATTTT
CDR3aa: CASSQDPGFSGNTIYF

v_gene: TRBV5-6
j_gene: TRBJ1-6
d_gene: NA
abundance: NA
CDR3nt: TGTGCCAGCAGCTTGGAAACCCCGGTGCATAATTCACCCCTCCACTTT
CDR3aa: CASSLETPVHNSPLHF

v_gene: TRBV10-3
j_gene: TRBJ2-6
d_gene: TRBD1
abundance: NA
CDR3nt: TGTGCCATCAACCCGGGACAGATGAGCTCTGGGGCCAACGTCCTGACTTTC
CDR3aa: CAINPGQMSSGANVLTF

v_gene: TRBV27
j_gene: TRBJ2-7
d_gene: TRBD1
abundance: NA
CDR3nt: TGTGCCAGGAAAGCCGGGACAGGGGTATACGAGCAGTACTTC
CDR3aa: CARKAGTGVYEQYF

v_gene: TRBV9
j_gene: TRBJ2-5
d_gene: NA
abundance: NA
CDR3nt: TGTGCCAGCAGCGTAGATCCTCAGGCGGAGACCCAGTACTTC
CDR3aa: CASSVDPQAETQYF

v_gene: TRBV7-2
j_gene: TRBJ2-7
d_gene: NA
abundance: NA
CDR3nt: TGTGCCAGCAGCTTGGGCCGGGGTTACGAGCAGTACTTC
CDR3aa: CASSLGRGYEQYF

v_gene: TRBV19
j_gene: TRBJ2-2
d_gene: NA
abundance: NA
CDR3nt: TGTGCCAGTAGTATAGAAGGGGGTTGGCGAACGAACACCGGGGAGCTGTTTTTT
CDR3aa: CASSIEGGWRTNTGELFF

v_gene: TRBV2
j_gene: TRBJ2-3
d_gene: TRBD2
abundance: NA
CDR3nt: TGTGCCAGCAAGGCGACTAGCGGGGGGACGGGCACAGATACGCAGTATTTT
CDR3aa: CASKATSGGTGTDTQYF

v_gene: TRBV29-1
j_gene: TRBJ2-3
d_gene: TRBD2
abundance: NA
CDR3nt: TGCAGCGTTGATGGACTAGCGGGGGGCACAGATACGCAGTATTTT
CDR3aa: CSVDGLAGGTDTQYF

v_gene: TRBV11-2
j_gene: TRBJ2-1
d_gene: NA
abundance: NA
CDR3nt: TGTGCCAGCAGCTTAGGGTCAGGCGAGCAGTTCTTC
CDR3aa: CASSLGSGEQFF

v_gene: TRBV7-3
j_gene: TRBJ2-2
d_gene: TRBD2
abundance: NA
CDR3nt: TGTGCCAGCAGCCCAAACGGGGGGGCCACCGGGGAGCTGTTTTTT
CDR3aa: CASSPNGGATGELFF

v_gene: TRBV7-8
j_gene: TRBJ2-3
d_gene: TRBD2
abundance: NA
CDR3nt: TGTGCCAGCAGCAAGAATAGCGGGGGGGGTTATACGCAGTATTTT
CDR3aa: CASSKNSGGGYTQYF

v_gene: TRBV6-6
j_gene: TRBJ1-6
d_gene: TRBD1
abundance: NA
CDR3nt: TGTGCCAGCAGTTACCGGGACAGGGGGCGAAATTCACCCCTCCACTTT
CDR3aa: CASSYRDRGRNSPLHF

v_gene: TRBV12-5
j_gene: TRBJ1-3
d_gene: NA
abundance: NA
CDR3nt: TGTGCTAGTAGGGGTGGTGGAAACACCATATATTTT
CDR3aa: CASRGGGNTIYF

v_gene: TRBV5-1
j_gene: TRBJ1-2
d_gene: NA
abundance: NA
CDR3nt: TGCGCCAGCAGCTCGGGTGCGTTCTATGGCTACACCTTC
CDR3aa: CASSSGAFYGYTF

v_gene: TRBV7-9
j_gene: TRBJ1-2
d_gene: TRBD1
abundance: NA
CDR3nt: TGTGCCAGCAGCTTAGAAATGAAGGGGGCCGACTATGGCTACACCTTC
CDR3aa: CASSLEMKGADYGYTF

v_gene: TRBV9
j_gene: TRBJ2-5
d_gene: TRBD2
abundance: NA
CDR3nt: TGTGCCAGCAGCACTACTAGCGGGGGGGCCGGAGAGACCCAGTACTTC
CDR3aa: CASSTTSGGAGETQYF